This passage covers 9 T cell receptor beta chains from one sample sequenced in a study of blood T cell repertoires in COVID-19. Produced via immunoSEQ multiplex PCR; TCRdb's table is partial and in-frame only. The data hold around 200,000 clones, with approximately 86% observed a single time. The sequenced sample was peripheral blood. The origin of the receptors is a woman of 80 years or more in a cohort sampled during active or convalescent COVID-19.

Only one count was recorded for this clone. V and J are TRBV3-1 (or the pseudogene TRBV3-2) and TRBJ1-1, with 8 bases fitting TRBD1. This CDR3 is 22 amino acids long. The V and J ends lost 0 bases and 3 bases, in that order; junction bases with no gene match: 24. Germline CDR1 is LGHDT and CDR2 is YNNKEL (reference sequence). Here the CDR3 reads CASSQEILFRCYRGSLDTEAFF. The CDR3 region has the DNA TGTGCCAGCAGCCAAGAGATCCTCTTTAGATGTTACAGGGGGTCGTTGGACACTGAAGCTTTCTTT.

CDR3 region: CASSTRQGSLPQHF. The CDR3 DNA sequence: TGTGCCAGTAGTACCCGACAGGGCTCCCTGCCCCAGCATTTT. This chain links TRBV19 with TRBJ1-5, with 7 bases fitting TRBD1. Germline CDR1 and CDR2: LNHDA and SQIVND (reference sequence). J was trimmed by 9 bases and V by 4 bases; bases with no gene match: 9. CDR3 length: 14 amino acids.

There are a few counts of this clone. For the CDR3, the DNA is TGTGCCAGCACTAGCGGGGTTTACAATGAGCAGTTCTTC. Translation: CASTSGVYNEQFF. The V call is TRBV25-1, the J call TRBJ2-1, with TRBD2 matching over 9 bases. The germline V gene has CDR1 MGHDK and CDR2 SYGVNS. J lost 4 bases, V lost 7 bases, and 2 bases had no gene match. The CDR3 spans 13 residues.

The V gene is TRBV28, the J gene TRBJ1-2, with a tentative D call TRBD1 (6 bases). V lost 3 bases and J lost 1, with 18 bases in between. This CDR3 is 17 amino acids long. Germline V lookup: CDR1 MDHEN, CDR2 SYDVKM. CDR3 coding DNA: TGTGCCAGCAGTTTCTTAGCGCGGAGGGGGGGTAACTATGGCTACACCTTC. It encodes CASSFLARRGGNYGYTF.

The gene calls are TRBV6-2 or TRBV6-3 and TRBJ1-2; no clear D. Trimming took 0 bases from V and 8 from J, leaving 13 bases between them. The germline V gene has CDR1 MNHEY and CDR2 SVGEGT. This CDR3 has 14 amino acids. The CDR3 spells CASSYSLKLHGYTF. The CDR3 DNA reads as TGTGCCAGCAGTTACTCGTTAAAGCTTCACGGCTACACCTTC.

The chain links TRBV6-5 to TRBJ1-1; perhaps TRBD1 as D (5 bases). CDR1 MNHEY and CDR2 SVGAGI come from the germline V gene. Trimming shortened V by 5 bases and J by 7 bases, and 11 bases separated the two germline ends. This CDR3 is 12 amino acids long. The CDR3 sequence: CASSRERGEAFF. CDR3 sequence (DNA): TGTGCCAGCAGTAGAGAAAGGGGTGAAGCTTTCTTT.

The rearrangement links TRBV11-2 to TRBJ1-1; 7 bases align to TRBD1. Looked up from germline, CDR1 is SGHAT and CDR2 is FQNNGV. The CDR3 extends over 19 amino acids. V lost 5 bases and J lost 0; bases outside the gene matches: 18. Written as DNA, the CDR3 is TGTGCCAGCAGCGTAGCGATTCCAGGACAGGTCGGAATGAACACTGAAGCTTTCTTT. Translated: CASSVAIPGQVGMNTEAFF.

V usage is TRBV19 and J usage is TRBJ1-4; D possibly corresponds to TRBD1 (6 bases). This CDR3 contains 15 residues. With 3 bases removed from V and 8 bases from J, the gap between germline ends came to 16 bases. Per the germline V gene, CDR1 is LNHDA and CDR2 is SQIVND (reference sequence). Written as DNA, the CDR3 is TGTGCCAGTAGTATCTTCCCAGGGGTTAAAGAAAAACTGTTTTTT. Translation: CASSIFPGVKEKLFF.

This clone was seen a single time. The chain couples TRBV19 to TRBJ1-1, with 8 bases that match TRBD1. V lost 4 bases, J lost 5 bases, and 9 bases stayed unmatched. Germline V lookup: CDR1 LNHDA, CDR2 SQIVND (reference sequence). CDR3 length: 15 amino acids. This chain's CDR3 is CASSNLYRGRTEAFF. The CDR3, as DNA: TGTGCCAGTAGTAACCTTTACAGGGGGAGAACTGAAGCTTTCTTT.